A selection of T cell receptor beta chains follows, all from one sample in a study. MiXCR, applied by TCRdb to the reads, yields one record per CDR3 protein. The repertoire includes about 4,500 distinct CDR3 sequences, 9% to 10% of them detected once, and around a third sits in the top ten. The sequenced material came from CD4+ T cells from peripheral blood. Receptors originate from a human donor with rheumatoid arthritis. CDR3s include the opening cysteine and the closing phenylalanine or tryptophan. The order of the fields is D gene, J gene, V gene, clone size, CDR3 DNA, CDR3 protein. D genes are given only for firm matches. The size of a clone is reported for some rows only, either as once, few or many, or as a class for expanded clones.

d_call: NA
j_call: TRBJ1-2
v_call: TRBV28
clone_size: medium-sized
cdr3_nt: TGTGCCAGCAGTTTAAGTCCTCGGGGGACGGGCTATGGCTACACCTTC
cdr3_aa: CASSLSPRGTGYGYTF

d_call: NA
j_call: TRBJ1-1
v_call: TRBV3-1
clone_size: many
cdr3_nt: TGTGCCAGCAGCGACCGGAACACTGAAGCTTTCTTT
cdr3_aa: CASSDRNTEAFF

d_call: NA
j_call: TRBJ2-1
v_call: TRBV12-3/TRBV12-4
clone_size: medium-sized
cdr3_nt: TGTGCCAGCAGTTTGGGAGCCGGATCCTACAATGAGCAGTTCTTC
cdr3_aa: CASSLGAGSYNEQFF

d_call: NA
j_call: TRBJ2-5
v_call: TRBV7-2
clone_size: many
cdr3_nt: TGTGCCAGCAGCTGGACTGGGACCCAGTACTTC
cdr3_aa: CASSWTGTQYF

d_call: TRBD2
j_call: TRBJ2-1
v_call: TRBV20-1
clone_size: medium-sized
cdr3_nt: TGCAGTTTCTCTCCCCCCGGGACTAGCGGGAGGGCCGTCAATGAGCAGTTCTTC
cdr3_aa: CSFSPPGTSGRAVNEQFF

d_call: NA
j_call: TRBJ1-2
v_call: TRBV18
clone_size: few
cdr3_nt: TGTGCCAGCTCACCACCTTCCCAGTGGCAGGGAGGCTACACCTTC
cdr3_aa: CASSPPSQWQGGYTF

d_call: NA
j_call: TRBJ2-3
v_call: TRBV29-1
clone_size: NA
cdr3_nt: TGCAGCGTTGATGGGCAGCCGACAGATACGCAGTATTTT
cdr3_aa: CSVDGQPTDTQYF

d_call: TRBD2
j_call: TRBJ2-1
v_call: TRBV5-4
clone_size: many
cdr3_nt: TGTGCCAGCAGCCCGAGCGGGAACGCACCTTACAATGAGCAGTTCTTC
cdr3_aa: CASSPSGNAPYNEQFF

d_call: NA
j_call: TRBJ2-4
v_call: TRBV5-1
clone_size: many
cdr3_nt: TGCGCCAGCAGCCCCGACGTGGGGGCCTCGAGTCAAAACATTCAGTACTTC
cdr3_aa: CASSPDVGASSQNIQYF

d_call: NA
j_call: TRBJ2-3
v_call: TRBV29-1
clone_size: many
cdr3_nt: TGCAGCGCGGAACAGGGATCGACGGGGACAGATACGCAGTATTTT
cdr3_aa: CSAEQGSTGTDTQYF

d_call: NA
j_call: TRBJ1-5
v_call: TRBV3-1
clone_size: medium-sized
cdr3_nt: TGTGCCAGCAGCCCAACAAGGGACTCCAATCAGCCCCAGCATTTT
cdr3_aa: CASSPTRDSNQPQHF

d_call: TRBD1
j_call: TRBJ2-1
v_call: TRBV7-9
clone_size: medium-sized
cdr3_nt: TGTGCCAGCAGCCCGCGTCCGGGACAGGGCTACAATGAGCAGTTCTTC
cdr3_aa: CASSPRPGQGYNEQFF

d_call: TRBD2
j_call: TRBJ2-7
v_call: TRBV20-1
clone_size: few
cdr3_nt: TGCAGTGCTAGAGATGTGGGGGGGGGATACGAGCAGTACTTC
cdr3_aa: CSARDVGGGYEQYF

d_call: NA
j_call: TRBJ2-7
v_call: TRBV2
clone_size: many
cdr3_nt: TGTGCCAGCAGTACCCAAGAGCAATCGGAGCAGTACTTC
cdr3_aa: CASSTQEQSEQYF

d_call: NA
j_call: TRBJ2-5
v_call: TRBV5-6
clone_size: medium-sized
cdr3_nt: TGTGCCAGCAGCCCGCTAGGGGACACCCCGGCCCAGTACTTC
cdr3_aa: CASSPLGDTPAQYF

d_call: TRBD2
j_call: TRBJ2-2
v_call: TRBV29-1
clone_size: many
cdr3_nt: TGCAGCGTTGAAGAGGGTAGCGGGGGACGGGAGCTGTTTTTT
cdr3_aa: CSVEEGSGGRELFF

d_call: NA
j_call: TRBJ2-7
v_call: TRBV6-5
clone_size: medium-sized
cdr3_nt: TGTGCCAGCAGTTACTCCGGAGGGGCCCTCAGGAACGAGCAGTACTTC
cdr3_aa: CASSYSGGALRNEQYF

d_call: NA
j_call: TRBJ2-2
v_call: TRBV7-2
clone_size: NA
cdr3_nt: TGTGCCAGCAGCTTATACTCGGGCACCGGGGAGCTGTTTTTT
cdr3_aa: CASSLYSGTGELFF

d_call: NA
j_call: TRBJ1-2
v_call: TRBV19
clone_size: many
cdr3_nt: TGTGCCAGCCAGGACGGCGGTGGCTACACCTTC
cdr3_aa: CASQDGGGYTF

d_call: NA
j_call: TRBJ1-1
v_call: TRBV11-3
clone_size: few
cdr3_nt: TGTGCCAGCAGCTTGGGTCCGTCGAACACTGAAGCTTTCTTT
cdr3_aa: CASSLGPSNTEAFF

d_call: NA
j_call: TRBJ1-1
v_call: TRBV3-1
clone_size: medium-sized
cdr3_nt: TGTGCCAGCAGCCAAGATTTGAGGGGCCAACAGGAAGCTTTCTTT
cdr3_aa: CASSQDLRGQQEAFF

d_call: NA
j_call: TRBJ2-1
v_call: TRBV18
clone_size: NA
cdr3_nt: TGTGCCAGCTCACCACCCTCAGTAGGGGAGCAGTTCTTC
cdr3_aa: CASSPPSVGEQFF

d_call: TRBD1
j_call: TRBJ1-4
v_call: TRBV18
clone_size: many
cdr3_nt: TGTGCCAGCTCACCACCGGGGACAGTAGCTGAAAAACTGTTTTTT
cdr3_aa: CASSPPGTVAEKLFF

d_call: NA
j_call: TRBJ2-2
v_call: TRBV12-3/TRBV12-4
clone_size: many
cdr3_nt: TGTGCCAGCAGTTTAGAGGAGTTTATCACCGGGGAGCTGTTTTTT
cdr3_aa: CASSLEEFITGELFF

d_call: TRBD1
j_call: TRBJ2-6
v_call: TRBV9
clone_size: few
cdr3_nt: TGTGCCAGCAGCGAAGGACAGGGAAGATCCTCTGGGGCCAACGTCCTGACTTTC
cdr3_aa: CASSEGQGRSSGANVLTF

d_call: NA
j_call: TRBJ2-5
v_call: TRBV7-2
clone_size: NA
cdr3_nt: TGTGCCAGCAGCTTAGTTATTCAAGAGACCCAGTACTTC
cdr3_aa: CASSLVIQETQYF

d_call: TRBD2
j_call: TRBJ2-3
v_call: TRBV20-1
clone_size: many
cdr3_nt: TGCAGTGCCGACGAGGGACTAGCGGGAGCCGCAGATACGCAGTATTTT
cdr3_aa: CSADEGLAGAADTQYF

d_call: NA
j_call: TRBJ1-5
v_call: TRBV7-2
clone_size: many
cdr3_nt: TGTGCCAGCAGCTTAGACCCGAATCAGCCCCAGCATTTT
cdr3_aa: CASSLDPNQPQHF

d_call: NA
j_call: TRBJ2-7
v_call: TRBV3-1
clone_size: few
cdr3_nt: TGTGCCAGCAGCCAAGAATCCGGCTACGAGCAGTACTTC
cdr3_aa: CASSQESGYEQYF

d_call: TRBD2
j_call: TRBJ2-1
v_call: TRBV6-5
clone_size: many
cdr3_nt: TGTGCCAGCAGTTACTCGCGGGAGTACAATGAGCAGTTCTTC
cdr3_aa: CASSYSREYNEQFF

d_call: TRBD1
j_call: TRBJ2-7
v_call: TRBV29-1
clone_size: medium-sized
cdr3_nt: TGCAGCGCCGGGACAGGGAACGAGCAGTACTTC
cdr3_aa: CSAGTGNEQYF

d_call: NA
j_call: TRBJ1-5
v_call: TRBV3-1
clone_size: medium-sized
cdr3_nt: TGTGCCAGCAGCCAAGGGGATCAGCCCCAGCATTTT
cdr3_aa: CASSQGDQPQHF

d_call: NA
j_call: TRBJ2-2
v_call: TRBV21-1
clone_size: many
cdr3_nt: TGTGCCAGGCCACGGGGGGTTAACACCGGGGAGCTGTTTTTT
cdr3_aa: CARPRGVNTGELFF

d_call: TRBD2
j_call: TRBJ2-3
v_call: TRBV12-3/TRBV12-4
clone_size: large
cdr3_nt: TGTGCCAGCAGTTTAAGGGACGGAGCCAGCGGGGCGCAGTATTTT
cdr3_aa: CASSLRDGASGAQYF

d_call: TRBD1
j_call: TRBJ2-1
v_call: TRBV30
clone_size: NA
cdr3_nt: TGTGCCTGGAGTGCAATAGGGACAGCTAATGAGCAGTTCTTC
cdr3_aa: CAWSAIGTANEQFF

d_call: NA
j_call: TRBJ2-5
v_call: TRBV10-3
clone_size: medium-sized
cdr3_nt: TGTGCCATCAGAGACAGAGCCCAAGAGACCCAGTACTTC
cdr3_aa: CAIRDRAQETQYF

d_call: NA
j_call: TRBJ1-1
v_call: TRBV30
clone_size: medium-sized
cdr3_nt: TGTGCCTGGAGTGCCCATTTAGGGGGGGGCACTGAAGCTTTCTTT
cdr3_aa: CAWSAHLGGGTEAFF

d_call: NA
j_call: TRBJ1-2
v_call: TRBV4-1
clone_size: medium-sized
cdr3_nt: TGCGCCAGCAGCCAAGACACCGGGACGTCGGGCTACACCTTC
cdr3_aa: CASSQDTGTSGYTF

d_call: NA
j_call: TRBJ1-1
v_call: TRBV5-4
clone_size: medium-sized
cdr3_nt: TGTGCCAGCAGCCCCATGGGAGGGGGAAAGCCTGAAGCTTTCTTT
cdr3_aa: CASSPMGGGKPEAFF

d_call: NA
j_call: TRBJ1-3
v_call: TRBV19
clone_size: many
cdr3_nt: TGTGCCAGTAGTATAACGATTACTGGAAACACCATATATTTT
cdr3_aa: CASSITITGNTIYF

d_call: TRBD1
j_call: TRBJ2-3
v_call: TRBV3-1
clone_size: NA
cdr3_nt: TGTGCCAGCAGCCTCTGGACAGGACTTTCACAAGATACGCAGTATTTT
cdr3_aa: CASSLWTGLSQDTQYF

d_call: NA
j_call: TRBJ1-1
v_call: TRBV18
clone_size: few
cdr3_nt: TGTGCCAGCTCACCAGTAGGGGAGAACACTGAAGCTTTCTTT
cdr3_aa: CASSPVGENTEAFF

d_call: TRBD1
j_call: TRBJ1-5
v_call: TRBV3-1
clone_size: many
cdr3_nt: TGTGCCAGCAGCCAAGGACAGGGTTCGCAGCCCCAGCATTTT
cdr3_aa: CASSQGQGSQPQHF

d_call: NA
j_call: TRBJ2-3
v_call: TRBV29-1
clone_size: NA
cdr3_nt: TGCAGCGTGGGCCTGACTGGAGATACGCAGTATTTT
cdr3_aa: CSVGLTGDTQYF

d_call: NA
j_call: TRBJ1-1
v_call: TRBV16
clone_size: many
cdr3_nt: TGTGCCAGCAGCCAATCGACGAACACTGAAGCTTTCTTT
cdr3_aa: CASSQSTNTEAFF